Listed below are T cell receptor beta chains from one sample, sequenced in a study of coeliac disease. Assay: immunoSEQ multiplex PCR; the TCRdb copy retains only in-frame clones and omits some. The data contain about 1,200 clones, roughly two thirds of them seen just once; the ten biggest clones take up 30%. The material sequenced was lamina propria lymphocytes from the gut. All receptors come from a woman between 35 and 50 years old with celiac disease on a gluten-free diet, and with hypertension. Each CDR3 is given with its conserved first and last residue. Each record gives: D gene, clone size, J gene, V gene, CDR3 DNA, CDR3 protein. A D gene is named only where the DNA matches it firmly. Clone size is shown for a subset of rows, as once, few, many or a class of expanded clone.

>TRBD1|.|TRBJ2-2|TRBV30
TGTGCCTGGAGTGTACAGGGGTACACCGGGGAGCTGTTTTTT
CAWSVQGYTGELFF
>TRBD1|few|TRBJ1-2|TRBV4-1
TGCGCCAGCAGCCAAGAACTGGACAGGGGGCTCTACGGCTACACCTTC
CASSQELDRGLYGYTF
>.|.|TRBJ1-1|TRBV28
TGTGCCAGCAGCCCCACGAGCGATTCCTTGGCTTTCTTT
CASSPTSDSLAFF
>.|few|TRBJ2-2|TRBV28
TGTGCCAGCAGCCTCGGGGACTCCCTCCGGGAGCTGTTTTTT
CASSLGDSLRELFF
>TRBD2|.|TRBJ2-3|TRBV5-1
TGCGCCAGCAAAGGGGGGACTAGCGGAGATACGCAGTATTTT
CASKGGTSGDTQYF
>.|.|TRBJ2-1|TRBV18
TGTGCCAGCTCACCGATGCCTCCGAGCTCCTACAATGAGCAGTTCTTC
CASSPMPPSSYNEQFF
>.|.|TRBJ2-2|TRBV11-2
TGTGCCAGCAGCCCATTCGGCGGCTCGAGCACCGGGGAGCTGTTTTTT
CASSPFGGSSTGELFF
>.|few|TRBJ2-7|TRBV5-6
TGTGCCAGCAGCTGGGCGACAGGATCAAACTCCTACGAGCAGTACTTC
CASSWATGSNSYEQYF
>TRBD2|.|TRBJ2-1|TRBV25-1
TGTGCCAGCAGTGATTCTAGCGGGGGGGCATACAATGAGCAGTTCTTC
CASSDSSGGAYNEQFF
>.|.|TRBJ1-2|TRBV7-9
TGTGCCAGCAGCTTGAATCCCAAGGACTTTCGCTATGGCTACACCTTC
CASSLNPKDFRYGYTF
>.|once|TRBJ1-1|TRBV30
TGTGCCTGGAAGGATTATAGGCAGAGGTTCACTGAAGCTTTCTTT
CAWKDYRQRFTEAFF
>.|.|TRBJ2-7|TRBV5-1
TGCGCCAGCAGCTTGGTTAGGACAGACGAGCAGTACTTC
CASSLVRTDEQYF
>.|.|TRBJ1-1|TRBV2
TGTGCCAGCAGCCAGGGCCTCTCGAACACTGAAGCTTTCTTT
CASSQGLSNTEAFF
>TRBD2|.|TRBJ2-7|TRBV7-9
TGTGCCAGCAGCTCATCTAGCGGGGTTAGCTCCTACGAGCAGTACTTC
CASSSSSGVSSYEQYF
>.|.|TRBJ1-1|TRBV7-8
TGTGCCAGCAGCTTAAGCAGGGTAGGGGCTTTCTTT
CASSLSRVGAFF
>.|few|TRBJ2-5|TRBV7-6
TGTGCCAGCAGCTTAGGGGGACTCGATAAGGGGGCGACCCAGTACTTC
CASSLGGLDKGATQYF
>.|once|TRBJ1-5|TRBV4-3
TGCGCCAGCAGCCAAGACAGGGTGACTCAGCCCCAGCATTTT
CASSQDRVTQPQHF
>.|.|TRBJ1-2|TRBV10-1
TGCGCCAGCAGTGTCTCAGGATCCGGACTCAGGAAGTATGGCTACACCTTC
CASSVSGSGLRKYGYTF
>.|once|TRBJ2-3|TRBV19
TGTGCCAGTAGTATGAAGGGGGACACAGATACGCAGTATTTT
CASSMKGDTDTQYF
>.|.|TRBJ2-1|TRBV7-9
TGTGCCAGCAGCTCCCACCGGACTTTAGCGCGGCGGGGTGATGAGCAGTTCTTC
CASSSHRTLARRGDEQFF
>.|hyperexpanded|TRBJ2-5|TRBV4-1
TGCGCCAGCAGCCCCGGACTGCTAAAGACCCAGTACTTC
CASSPGLLKTQYF
>TRBD1|.|TRBJ2-7|TRBV29-1
TGCAGCGTTGAAGTAGGTGACAGGGGCTACGAGCAGTACTTC
CSVEVGDRGYEQYF
>.|.|TRBJ2-7|TRBV18
TGTGCCAGCTCAGCACCTAGCTCCTACGAGCAGTACTTC
CASSAPSSYEQYF
>.|.|TRBJ1-3|TRBV18
TGTGCCAGCTCACCAGGAACCGGGAACACCATATATTTT
CASSPGTGNTIYF
>.|.|TRBJ2-7|TRBV6-1
TGTGCCAGCAGTGGAGGCGGGGGCCCTTCCTACGAGCAGTACTTC
CASSGGGGPSYEQYF
>TRBD1|few|TRBJ2-1|TRBV4-3
TGCGCCAGCAGCCGCTACGACAGGGGAATAAACAATGAGCAGTTCTTC
CASSRYDRGINNEQFF
>TRBD1|.|TRBJ1-2|TRBV7-2
TGTGCCAGCAGCTTAACAGGGGGAACGAGGGGCTACACCTTC
CASSLTGGTRGYTF
>TRBD1|.|TRBJ1-3|TRBV19
TGTGCCAGTAGAGCGGGACAGGGCTCTGGAAACACCATATATTTT
CASRAGQGSGNTIYF
>TRBD1|.|TRBJ1-2|TRBV10-3
TGTGCCATCCGGACAGGGAATAACTATGGCTACACCTTC
CAIRTGNNYGYTF
>.|.|TRBJ2-7|TRBV27
TGTGCCAGCAGTTTATACGGTTCCTACGAGCAGTACTTC
CASSLYGSYEQYF
>TRBD1|.|TRBJ1-2|TRBV19
TGTGCCAGTAGTTCGCGGGACAGTTTAGTCGGCTACACCTTC
CASSSRDSLVGYTF
>TRBD2|.|TRBJ2-1|TRBV2
TGTGCCAGCACAGGAGCGGGAGGGCCGGGTGAGCAGTTCTTC
CASTGAGGPGEQFF
>.|few|TRBJ2-3|TRBV30
TGTGCCTGGAGTCTCCACAGCACCACAGATACGCAGTATTTT
CAWSLHSTTDTQYF
>TRBD2|few|TRBJ2-1|TRBV4-1
TGCGCCAGCAGCCCCCTAGTAATACTAGCGGGAGCCGACAATGAGCAGTTCTTC
CASSPLVILAGADNEQFF
>.|.|TRBJ2-7|TRBV9
TGTGCCAGCAGCGCCGACGGGGGACGCGAGCAGTACTTC
CASSADGGREQYF
>.|few|TRBJ2-7|TRBV6-5
TGTGCCAGCAGTTACGAAAGGCCCGGGGAGCAGTACTTC
CASSYERPGEQYF
>.|.|TRBJ1-2|TRBV4-2
TGTGCCAGCAGCCAAGAGAAGACAGGCCCTAACTATGGCTACACCTTC
CASSQEKTGPNYGYTF
>.|once|TRBJ1-1|TRBV29-1
TGCAGCGTTGACAATGGCGGAAACACTGAAGCTTTCTTT
CSVDNGGNTEAFF
>TRBD2|large|TRBJ2-7|TRBV4-1
TGCGCCAGCAGCCAAAAAGCGGGAGGGCCGGGGGAGCAGTACTTC
CASSQKAGGPGEQYF
>TRBD1|.|TRBJ1-4|TRBV7-8
TGTGCCAGCAGCCCCGGGACAGTTAATGAAAAACTGTTTTTT
CASSPGTVNEKLFF
>TRBD2|few|TRBJ2-5|TRBV30
TGTGCCTGGAGCTGGGAGGGGACCCAGTACTTC
CAWSWEGTQYF
>TRBD1|.|TRBJ1-1|TRBV30
TGTGCCTGGCCTCCACCGGACAGGACCCCTGCGGCGAACACTGAAGCTTTCTTT
CAWPPPDRTPAANTEAFF
>.|few|TRBJ2-7|TRBV9
TGTGCCAGCAGCGTAGGCAGGGTTGGCTACGAGCAGTACTTC
CASSVGRVGYEQYF
>.|.|TRBJ1-2|TRBV25-1
TGTGCCAGCAGCCCAGGGGCTCACTATGGCTACACCTTC
CASSPGAHYGYTF
>.|.|TRBJ1-6|TRBV30
TGTGCCTGGAGTGTGCACACCTATAATTCACCCCTCCACTTT
CAWSVHTYNSPLHF
>.|large|TRBJ2-2|TRBV29-1
TGCAGCGGGGGGGAGAACACCGGGGAGCTGTTTTTT
CSGGENTGELFF
>TRBD2|once|TRBJ2-1|TRBV6-1
TGTGCCAGCAGTGAAGCGCCACGGGAGGGAAAATACAATGAGCAGTTCTTC
CASSEAPREGKYNEQFF
>.|.|TRBJ2-2|TRBV11-2
TGTGCCAGCAGCCCATTCGGCGGCTCGAACACCGGGGAGCTGTTTTTT
CASSPFGGSNTGELFF
>.|.|TRBJ1-1|TRBV27
TGTGCCAGCACTTCCGGGGGTATCAGCTTGAACACTGAAGCTTTCTTT
CASTSGGISLNTEAFF
>.|few|TRBJ2-1|TRBV10-3
TGTGCCATCAGTGAGTCAATAGCCGGATTACCCCCAGAGCGTGAGCAGTTCTTC
CAISESIAGLPPEREQFF
>.|.|TRBJ1-2|TRBV7-9
TGTGCCAGCAGCGAAGTGGAAGTAACCATCAGGAAGTATGGCTACACCTTC
CASSEVEVTIRKYGYTF
>.|.|TRBJ2-7|TRBV21-1
TGTGCCAGCAGCAGAAAAAAGGGGACAGGGGTCTACGAGCAGTACTTC
CASSRKKGTGVYEQYF
>.|.|TRBJ1-6|TRBV7-2
TGTGCCAGCAGCTCCGGCTCAGGGGTACTCCACTTT
CASSSGSGVLHF
>TRBD2|.|TRBJ2-7|TRBV18
TGTGCCAGCTCACCGGCGGGGGAGGAGGACGAGCAGTACTTC
CASSPAGEEDEQYF
>TRBD1|.|TRBJ1-2|TRBV28
TGTGCCAGCAGTGAAACAGGGGGCGGTGGCTCTGGCTACACCTTC
CASSETGGGGSGYTF
>.|.|TRBJ1-2|TRBV7-7
TGTGCCAGCAGCGGATGGGTAGGCCTTCTCAGGAAGTATGGCTACACCTTC
CASSGWVGLLRKYGYTF
>.|.|TRBJ2-1|TRBV21-1
TGTGCCAGCAGTGTAGCTTTAGCACACCATTCCGACAATGAGCAGTTCTTC
CASSVALAHHSDNEQFF